This TCR beta chain came from a study of T cell changes during pregnancy in multiple sclerosis. Per germline, CDR1 LGHNA and CDR2 YNFKEQ. After removal of 1 base from V and 4 bases from J, the junction contained 0 bases not matched to a gene. The CDR3 totals 15 residues. Sequencing was performed with immunoSEQ multiplex PCR; in TCRdb, only in-frame clones are kept and a portion is missing. The sample consists of 42,000 or so clones, about 90% of them appearing once. The chain couples TRBV4-2 to TRBJ1-4; 10 positions match TRBD1. The source material was CD8+ T cells from peripheral blood mononuclear cells, sampled in the first trimester of pregnancy. The TCR originated in a female donor with multiple sclerosis, enrolled in a pregnancy study. The CDR3 nucleotides are TGTGCCAGCAGCCAAGGGGACAGGGGTAATGAAAAACTGTTTTTT. The encoded protein is CASSQGDRGNEKLFF.